One and the same sample provided the 29 T cell receptor beta chains below, sequenced in a study of blood T cell repertoires in COVID-19. The table came from immunoSEQ multiplex PCR; TCRdb's copy has only in-frame clones and leaves some out. Seen here are hundreds of thousands of clones, roughly 85% observed once, and the top ten hold less than 6.5%. The sample was peripheral blood. The receptors were sampled from a man aged 45 to 65 with active or convalescent COVID-19.

The chain is built from TRBV6-6 and TRBJ1-1; 7 positions agree with TRBD1. CDR1 and CDR2 from the germline V gene are MNHNY and SVGAGI (reference sequence). There are 17 residues in the CDR3. Trimming took 5 bases from V and 4 from J; bases not matched to a gene: 16. The CDR3 loop is CASSRNDRVLRGTEAFF. CDR3 DNA sequence: TGTGCCAGCAGTCGTAACGACAGGGTTTTGAGAGGCACTGAAGCTTTCTTT.

This clone was observed a handful of times. The chain joins TRBV10-2 to TRBJ1-3; D gene unclear. Germline CDR1 and CDR2: WSHSY and SAAADI. Trimming pared 5 bases from V and 2 bases from J, leaving 13 bases between. The CDR3 is 15 amino acids. CDR3: CASSSNAGTGNTIYF. CDR3 DNA: TGCGCCAGCAGTTCTAACGCGGGAACTGGAAACACCATATATTTT.

The chain has TRBV4-2 and TRBJ2-7; 8 bases fit TRBD1. The ends lost 3 bases at V and 0 bases at J; junction bases unmatched: 7. The CDR3 spans 16 residues. CDR1 is LGHNA, CDR2 YNFKEQ, per germline. The CDR3 region has the DNA TGTGCCAGCAGCCACCAGGGACAGGTTAGCTCCTACGAGCAGTACTTC. Its protein is CASSHQGQVSSYEQYF.

V usage is TRBV9 and J usage is TRBJ2-1; D is uncertain. Trimming cost V 0 bases and J 0 bases, with 7 bases left between them. The CDR3 has 15 amino acids. Per germline, CDR1 SGDLS and CDR2 YYNGEE. DNA for the CDR3: TGTGCCAGCAGCGTAGATGTGAGCTCCTACAATGAGCAGTTCTTC. Translated: CASSVDVSSYNEQFF.

This rearrangement joins TRBV18 to TRBJ2-5; TRBD2 might be the D (5 bases). CDR1 and CDR2 from the germline V gene are KGHSH and LQKENI. Trimming left V 5 bases short and J 2 bases short, with 12 bases between. CDR3 length: 14 amino acids. The CDR3 loop reads CASSSLLDQETQYF. CDR3 sequence (DNA): TGTGCCAGCTCATCGCTACTAGATCAAGAGACCCAGTACTTC.

The chain uses TRBV18 and TRBJ2-7; the D gene is possibly TRBD2 (6 bases). The CDR3 is made up of 15 amino acids. The V gene lost 2 bases and the J gene lost 5 bases, with 16 bases spanning the gap. Germline loops: CDR1 KGHSH, CDR2 LQKENI. Written as DNA, the CDR3 is TGTGCCAGCTCACCAGGTTTAGGAGGGTCTGACGAGCAGTACTTC. It translates to CASSPGLGGSDEQYF.

The chain recombines TRBV28 with TRBJ1-1; 7 bases agree with TRBD1. There are 15 residues in the CDR3. The germline CDR1 and CDR2 sequences are MDHEN and SYDVKM. V lost 5 bases and J lost 3; bases outside the gene matches: 9. The CDR3 DNA reads TGTGCCAGCAGTCCCCAGGCAGGGGGGTACACTGAAGCTTTCTTT. Protein product: CASSPQAGGYTEAFF.

The chain joins TRBV5-4 to TRBJ1-6, with D possibly being TRBD1 (5 bases). Per germline, CDR1 SGHNT and CDR2 YYREEE (reference sequence). V was pared by 9 bases and J by 10 bases, with 14 bases between. The length of the CDR3 is 12 residues. CDR3: CANGGDGSPLHF. The CDR3 DNA follows: TGTGCCAACGGGGGGGACGGCTCACCCCTCCACTTT.

This clone was seen once. The chain carries TRBV27 and TRBJ1-2; D gene unclear. The CDR3 sequence is 16 residues long. Germline V gene sequence: CDR1 MNHEY, CDR2 SMNVEV (reference sequence). The V and J ends lost 8 bases and 0 bases respectively, with 19 bases between them. The CDR3 DNA sequence: TGTGCCAGCCCAATGCAACTAATAAGATCTAACTATGGCTACACCTTC. Its protein is CASPMQLIRSNYGYTF.

The V call is TRBV29-1, the J call TRBJ1-1; D is unresolved. The CDR3 consists of 10 residues. CDR1 is SQVTM and CDR2 is ANQGSEA in the germline V gene. Trimming left V 5 bases short and J 8 bases short, with 9 bases between. Written as DNA, the CDR3 is TGCAGCGTTTTGTCGGGAGAAGCTTTCTTT. Translated: CSVLSGEAFF.

The chain recombines TRBV19 with TRBJ1-2; TRBD1 matches at 8 bases. This CDR3 is 13 amino acids long. V was pared by 8 bases and J by 4 bases, with 6 bases of the junction left unmatched. Looked up from germline, CDR1 is LNHDA and CDR2 is SQIVND (reference sequence). The CDR3 region has the DNA TGTGCCAGTGCAGGGGGCCGTTCCTATGGCTACACCTTC. Translating it yields CASAGGRSYGYTF.

CDR3 protein: CASSLEGVLYGYTF. DNA for the CDR3: TGCGCCAGCAGCTTGGAGGGGGTGCTCTATGGCTACACCTTC. V and J are TRBV5-1 and TRBJ1-2; D possibly corresponds to TRBD1 (6 bases). Trimming took 0 bases from V and 4 from J, leaving 10 bases between them. CDR3 length equals 14 residues. Germline CDR1 and CDR2: SGHRS and YFSETQ.

The CDR3, as DNA: TGTGCCAGCAGCTCCGGCGGGTCTGCCCGAGGCTACACCTTC. As protein: CASSSGGSARGYTF. The chain has TRBV7-2 and TRBJ1-2; D is undetermined. The germline V and J ends were trimmed by 4 bases and 8 bases, with 17 bases remaining between them. The CDR3 loop spans 14 amino acids. CDR1 is SGHTA and CDR2 is FQGNSA in the germline V gene.

CDR3 sequence reads: CASSQERQSYNEQFF. The CDR3 bases are TGCGCCAGCAGCCAAGAAAGACAGTCATACAATGAGCAGTTCTTC. The genes are TRBV4-1 and TRBJ2-1, with D possibly being TRBD1 (5 bases). Germline V gene lookup returns CDR1 MGHRA and CDR2 YSYEKL. Trimming cost V 0 bases and J 4 bases, with 10 bases left between them. The CDR3 runs 15 residues.

The V call is TRBV7-9, the J call TRBJ2-5, with D perhaps matching TRBD2 (6 bases). Germline CDR1 reads SEHNR; CDR2 reads FQNEAQ (reference sequence). Trimming pared 1 base from V and 4 bases from J, leaving 10 bases between. The CDR3 runs 14 residues. The CDR3: CASSLVGGVETQYF. CDR3 sequence (DNA): TGTGCCAGCAGCTTAGTGGGGGGAGTAGAGACCCAGTACTTC. Variable domain in full (rest from reference TRBV7-9 and TRBJ2-5): DTGVSQNPRHKITKRGQNVTFRCDPISEHNRLYWYRQTLGQGPEFLTYFQNEAQLEKSRLLSDRFSAERPKGSFSTLEIQRTEQGDSAMYLCASSLVGGVETQYFGPGTRLLVL.

V is TRBV7-9 and J is TRBJ1-5, with no clear D. Germline V lookup: CDR1 SEHNR, CDR2 FQNEAQ (reference sequence). The CDR3 has 13 residues. V was pared by 1 base and J by 7 bases, with 8 bases between. The CDR3, as DNA: TGTGCCAGCAGCTTAGGGCCATGGCAGCCCCAGCATTTT. Its translation is CASSLGPWQPQHF.

The rearrangement joins TRBV6-5 to TRBJ2-1, with 13 bases fitting TRBD2. CDR3 length equals 15 residues. Germline CDR1 is MNHEY and CDR2 is SVGAGI. J gave up 10 bases and V 6 bases, and 9 bases lay outside the gene matches. The CDR3 spells CASRPGLAGVGEQFF. CDR3 nucleotide sequence: TGTGCCAGCAGGCCCGGACTAGCGGGAGTTGGCGAGCAGTTCTTC.

The chain couples TRBV29-1 to TRBJ1-1; perhaps TRBD1 as D (5 bases). Germline assignment: CDR1 SQVTM and CDR2 ANQGSEA. CDR3 length equals 12 residues. The V end was cut by 1 base, the J end by 11 bases, with 14 bases between. CDR3 residues: CSVEGQGLTAFF. DNA of the CDR3: TGCAGCGTTGAAGGGCAGGGTTTGACGGCTTTCTTT.

This clone was observed a few times. The CDR3 sequence: CATSDFGGYEQYF. The CDR3 DNA sequence: TGTGCCACCAGTGATTTCGGGGGTTACGAGCAGTACTTC. This chain joins TRBV24-1 and TRBJ2-7, with D possibly being TRBD2 (6 bases). Germline CDR1 reads KGHDR; CDR2 reads SFDVKD. This CDR3 is built from 13 residues. Between the trimmed V and J ends, which lost 1 base and 4 bases, there was a span of 7 bases.

This chain uses TRBV5-4 with TRBJ2-5; TRBD2 might be the D (5 bases). V was pared by 3 bases and J by 3 bases, with 12 bases between. Germline CDR1 and CDR2: SGHNT and YYREEE (reference sequence). The length of the CDR3 is 14 residues. The CDR3 reads CASSSPRAEETQYF. The CDR3, as DNA: TGTGCCAGCAGCTCCCCGCGGGCAGAAGAGACCCAGTACTTC.

The chain employs TRBV30 and TRBJ2-3; 9 positions match TRBD1. Unmatched junction bases numbered 3, after V lost 1 base and J lost 1 base. This CDR3 comprises 15 residues. Germline CDR1 GTSNPN, CDR2 SVGIG (reference sequence). CDR3 DNA: TGTGCCTGGAGTGGGACAGGGGAGCGCACAGATACGCAGTATTTT. Encoded protein: CAWSGTGERTDTQYF.

This clone occurred once. The chain has TRBV5-6 and TRBJ2-7, with D possibly matching TRBD1 (6 bases). Germline V gene sequence: CDR1 SGHDT, CDR2 YYEEEE. Trimming stripped 9 bases from V and 1 base from J, with 14 bases between. This CDR3 is 13 amino acids long. The CDR3 sequence: CATSLDRSYEQYF. The CDR3, as DNA: TGTGCCACCTCCCTGGACAGATCCTACGAGCAGTACTTC.

The rearrangement uses TRBV6-5 and TRBJ2-2; the D is unclear. Germline values: CDR1 MNHEY, CDR2 SVGAGI. V lost 4 bases and J 4 bases, leaving 13 bases between the germline ends. The CDR3 runs to 15 residues. The CDR3: CASSFREEITGELFF. CDR3 nucleotide sequence: TGTGCCAGCAGTTTCCGAGAAGAAATCACCGGGGAGCTGTTTTTT.

The CDR3 sequence: CASSSSGQGYGYTF. The DNA for the CDR3 is TGTGCCAGCAGTTCCTCCGGACAGGGCTATGGCTACACCTTC. This chain connects TRBV28 to TRBJ1-2, with 8 bases fitting TRBD1. Trimming cost V 4 bases and J 4 bases; bases outside gene matches: 5. The CDR3 has 14 amino acids. The germline gives CDR1 MDHEN, CDR2 SYDVKM.

The chain has TRBV7-8 and TRBJ1-1; D is undetermined. The CDR3 contains 18 residues. Germline V gives CDR1 SGHVS, CDR2 FQNEAQ. Deletions cut 1 base from V and 1 base from J, with 19 bases between. The CDR3 coding sequence is TGTGCCAGCAGCTTAGAATTGGTCGGTGGGAGGGAGAACACTGAAGCTTTCTTT. Encoded protein: CASSLELVGGRENTEAFF.

J is TRBJ2-7 and V is TRBV6-5, with 9 bases lining up with TRBD2. Germline-derived CDR1 and CDR2 are MNHEY and SVGAGI. V dropped 4 bases and J dropped 3; count of bases not matched to a gene: 4. This CDR3 has 14 residues. The CDR3 protein is CASSLYSGSYEQYF. CDR3 DNA sequence: TGTGCCAGCAGTTTATATAGCGGGAGCTACGAGCAGTACTTC.

The V gene is TRBV10-3, the J gene TRBJ1-4; weak D call: TRBD1 (6 bases). V lost 3 bases and J lost 7, with 9 bases in between. CDR1 and CDR2 from the germline V gene are ENHRY and SYGVKD. The CDR3 extends over 13 amino acids. The DNA for the CDR3 is TGTGCCATCAGTGAAGACAGGCTTGAAAAACTGTTTTTT. This gives the protein CAISEDRLEKLFF.

This chain connects TRBV29-1 to TRBJ1-5; 7 bases map to TRBD1. CDR1 and CDR2 from the germline V gene are SQVTM and ANQGSEA. The CDR3 sequence is 14 residues long. Germline trimming cut 4 bases from V and 0 bases from J; bases unmatched to any gene: 3. In DNA, the CDR3 is TGCAGCGTTGGGGCAGGGGGTAGCAATCAGCCCCAGCATTTT. Encoded protein: CSVGAGGSNQPQHF.

This chain uses TRBV21-1 with TRBJ2-1; the DNA was not compared with TRBD2, the D call given in the table. TRBV21-1 is marked as a pseudogene. This CDR3 comprises 17 residues. The CDR3 bases are TGTGCCAGCAGCACGGACAGGCGGGGGGAGGAATACAATGAGCAGTTCTTC. Protein sequence: CASSTDRRGEEYNEQFF.